This record looks at one T cell receptor beta chain sequence and its context. Source study methods: Nucleated cell number was recorded as an estimate derived from reference gene primer amplification. TCRdb's table, derived via immunoSEQ multiplex PCR, lists solely in-frame clones and lacks some. The DNA was the basis for D and trimming; V, J and clone size are from that table. The top ten hold more than 13% of the sample, which has 60,000 or so clones, about 81% seen once. The germline gives CDR1 SGHTA, CDR2 FQGNSA. The length of the CDR3 is 16 residues. Trimming at V came to 3 bases and at J to 3 bases, leaving 6 bases not matched to a gene. This sample is part of a study of blood T cell repertoires in COVID-19. At the level of the study: PBMCs, B-cell-depleted T cells, or T cells provided the cDNA or gDNA that made up the material.

Material for sequencing was peripheral blood. This TCR was sampled from a man older than 75 with acute or convalescent COVID-19. This chain links TRBV7-2 with TRBJ1-3; 9 bases match TRBD1. The CDR3 protein is CASSFGTGRGGNTIYF. In DNA, the CDR3 is TGTGCCAGCAGCTTTGGGACAGGGAGAGGTGGAAACACCATATATTTT.